One and the same sample provided the 4 T cell receptor beta chains below, sequenced in a study of shared clonotypes between healthy human individuals. The assay was immunoSEQ multiplex PCR, and TCRdb's table has in-frame clones only and misses some. The sample yields about 530,000 clones, about 95% seen once. Sample: naive CD4+ T cells sorted from blood. Subset reported: CD45RA+ positively selected. These TCRs come from a woman aged 25 to 39 in good health.

The chain is built from TRBV2 and TRBJ1-3; unclear D gene. Germline CDR1 reads SNHLY; CDR2 reads FYNNEI. The CDR3 spans 15 residues. With 5 bases removed from V and 2 bases from J, the gap between germline ends came to 13 bases. CDR3 coding DNA: TGTGCCAGCAGTAATAACGGACTACCTGGAAACACCATATATTTT. As protein: CASSNNGLPGNTIYF.

The chain links TRBV19 to TRBJ1-5; unclear D gene. V dropped 5 bases and J dropped 0 bases, with 11 bases sitting between them. The germline CDR1 and CDR2 sequences are LNHDA and SQIVND (reference sequence). The CDR3 runs to 15 residues. The CDR3 loop reads CASSGRVISNQPQHF. The CDR3 bases are TGTGCCAGTAGTGGTAGGGTCATTAGCAATCAGCCCCAGCATTTT.

The CDR3 here is CASSPQTRFWETQYF. Written as DNA, the CDR3 is TGTGCCAGCAGCCCTCAAACTAGATTCTGGGAGACCCAGTACTTC. The chain recombines TRBV7-8 with TRBJ2-5; possibly TRBD2 for D (5 bases). The CDR3 extends over 15 amino acids. V was cut by 5 bases and J by 5 bases, with 18 bases left in between. Germline V lookup: CDR1 SGHVS, CDR2 FQNEAQ.

The chain is built from TRBV28 and TRBJ2-1; TRBD2 aligns across 11 bases. Looked up from germline, CDR1 is MDHEN and CDR2 is SYDVKM. The CDR3 is made up of 16 amino acids. With V trimmed by 4 bases and J by 3 bases, 5 bases remained unmatched. CDR3 residues: CASSSPGTSGYNEQFF. DNA for the CDR3: TGTGCCAGCAGTTCACCCGGGACTAGCGGCTACAATGAGCAGTTCTTC.